What follows are 3 T cell receptor beta chains derived from one specimen sequenced in a study of blood T cell repertoires in COVID-19 (dated by TCRdb to the early 2020s). The library was made by the immunoSEQ multiplex PCR assay. This immuneACCESS table, as held by TCRdb, lists in-frame sequences with V and J called but not all clones. Of the missing ones, under half trace to an unresolved V gene in checked studies; the others have no known cause. Here the sample has over 85,000 clones; around nine tenths occur a single time. Roughly 8.1% of the sample belongs to the ten largest clones. Sequencing was carried out using peripheral blood. The receptor set was obtained from a woman aged 70-85 years with acute or convalescent COVID-19.

This clone was observed a handful of times. J is TRBJ1-3 and V is TRBV9; tentative D call: TRBD1 (5 bases). The V end was cut by 0 bases, the J end by 0 bases, with 10 bases between. Germline values: CDR1 SGDLS, CDR2 YYNGEE. CDR3 length equals 16 residues. Here the CDR3 reads CASSVASGLSGNTIYF. DNA for the CDR3: TGTGCCAGCAGCGTAGCATCAGGGCTCTCTGGAAACACCATATATTTT.

The J gene is TRBJ2-5, the V gene TRBV7-3; 7 bases align to TRBD2. After removal of 1 base from V and 5 bases from J, the junction contained 10 bases not matched to a gene. Germline CDR1 is SGHTA and CDR2 is FQGTGA. CDR3 length equals 16 residues. The chain's CDR3 is CASSLSGGSRGETQYF. In DNA form, the CDR3 reads TGTGCCAGCAGCTTAAGTGGCGGGAGTCGGGGGGAGACCCAGTACTTC.

The gene calls are TRBV28 and TRBJ1-5; 7 nucleotides match TRBD1. Trimming removed 4 bases from V and 11 bases from J; junction bases left unmatched: 14. This CDR3 region has 15 residues. Germline V gene data show CDR1 as MDHEN and CDR2 as SYDVKM. The CDR3 reads CASSYTGQPTRAQHF. In DNA form, the CDR3 reads TGTGCCAGCAGTTACACGGGACAGCCCACACGGGCCCAGCATTTT.